The 28 T cell receptor beta chains below come from one sample, sequenced in a study of T cells in Graves' hyperthyroidism and ophthalmopathy. RNA transcripts were the template for amplifying TCR beta CDR3 regions. The HTBI primer set was used in a first-round RT-PCR of the TCR CDR3. TCRdb recomputed calls from the multiplex PCR reads with MiXCR, one row per CDR3 protein. The sample holds under 300,000 distinct CDR3 sequences, approximately 12% seen once. Material: blood. Receptors originate from a woman aged 25 to 45 with Graves' hyperthyroidism that later progressed to Graves' ophthalmopathy.

V and J are TRBV7-9 and TRBJ2-5; D remains unclear. CDR3 length: 18 amino acids. Looked up from germline, CDR1 is SEHNR and CDR2 is FQNEAQ (reference sequence). The V end was cut by 0 bases, the J end by 1 base, with 18 bases between. CDR3 sequence: CASSLALIWVRAQETQYF. Written as DNA, the CDR3 is TGTGCCAGCAGCTTAGCGCTAATCTGGGTGAGAGCCCAAGAGACCCAGTACTTC.

This clonotype was picked up many times. The J gene is TRBJ2-3, the V gene TRBV3-1; 7 bases line up with TRBD2. Germline trimming cut 1 base from V and 2 bases from J; bases unmatched to any gene: 12. Germline CDR1 is LGHDT and CDR2 is YNNKEL (reference sequence). The CDR3 extends over 18 amino acids. CDR3 residues: CASSQGRPPGGVTDTQYF. The CDR3 nucleotides read TGTGCCAGCAGCCAAGGTAGGCCGCCGGGAGGTGTCACAGATACGCAGTATTTT.

This clonotype showed up many times. V and J are TRBV7-2 and TRBJ2-3, with TRBD1 matching 8 bases. The junction had 3 bases not matched to a gene; V was cut back by 1 base and J by 3 bases. The germline V gene encodes CDR1 SGHTA and CDR2 FQGNSA. This CDR3 is built from 15 residues. The CDR3 loop reads CASSLGTGTTDTQYF. The CDR3 DNA sequence: TGTGCCAGCAGCTTAGGGACAGGGACTACAGATACGCAGTATTTT.

Ten or more counts support this clonotype. The genes are TRBV2 and TRBJ1-2; TRBD1 matches at 7 bases. V lost 7 bases, J lost 4 bases, and 9 bases stayed unmatched. This CDR3 spans 14 amino acids. CDR1 is SNHLY, CDR2 FYNNEI, per germline. The CDR3 DNA is TGTGCCAGCACCCCAGGGGGGCGAGCCTATGGCTACACCTTC. This sequence encodes CASTPGGRAYGYTF. The full variable domain, rest sourced from reference TRBV2 and TRBJ1-2, is EPEVTQTPSHQVTQMGQEVILRCVPISNHLYFYWYRQILGQKVEFLVSFYNNEISEKSEIFDDQFSVERPDGSNFTLKIRSTKLEDSAMYFCASTPGGRAYGYTFGSGTRLTVV.

The chain is built from TRBV6-1 and TRBJ1-1; D remains unclear. Trimming shortened V by 4 bases and J by 10 bases, and 16 bases separated the two germline ends. This CDR3 has 13 amino acids. Germline V gene data show CDR1 as MNHNS and CDR2 as SASEGT. CDR3 in DNA: TGTGCCAGCAGTGGCTCCGGGCCTCGCGGAGCTTTCTTT. Its translation: CASSGSGPRGAFF.

This clonotype was counted at least ten times. The genes are TRBV12-3 or TRBV12-4 and TRBJ2-7; D not resolved. The CDR3 loop spans 13 amino acids. V was shortened by 3 bases and J by 2 bases, with 8 bases between the two germline ends. CDR3 nucleotide sequence: TGTGCCAGCAGTTTCTCGGCAACCTACGAGCAGTACTTC. This encodes CASSFSATYEQYF.

The V call is TRBV27, the J call TRBJ1-2; D perhaps matches TRBD1 (5 bases). The CDR3 runs 13 residues. Trimming removed 6 bases at V and 4 bases at J, with 12 bases between. Per the germline V gene, CDR1 is MNHEY and CDR2 is SMNVEV (reference sequence). CDR3 bases: TGTGCCAGCAGACCCCAGGGCCCCTATGGCTACACCTTC. This gives the protein CASRPQGPYGYTF.

This clonotype was observed a handful of times. A read error is possible here, since a much larger clone lies one base away. This chain uses TRBV30 with TRBJ1-5; D is unresolved. CDR1 and CDR2 (germline): GTSNPN, SVGIG (reference sequence). The CDR3 is 13 residues long. With 1 base removed from V and 2 bases from J, the gap between germline ends came to 6 bases. The CDR3 loop is CAWSADGNQPQHF. CDR3 DNA: TGTGCCTGGAGTGCGGACGGCAATCAGCCCCAGCATTTT.

The chain employs TRBV7-3 and TRBJ1-6; D is possibly TRBD1 (5 bases). The CDR3 covers 14 residues. Deletions cut 0 bases from V and 5 bases from J, with 5 bases between. The V gene's germline CDR1 is SGHTA and CDR2 FQGTGA. The CDR3 loop reads CASSLTGDNSPLHF. In DNA, the CDR3 is TGTGCCAGCAGCTTAACAGGGGATAATTCACCCCTCCACTTT.

This clonotype was picked up a small number of times. The junction differs from germline at one of its ends, possibly a read error. The chain recombines TRBV5-1 with TRBJ2-1; a possible D gene is TRBD2 (5 bases). CDR3 size: 14 residues. The germline V gene encodes CDR1 SGHRS and CDR2 YFSETQ. The CDR3 DNA reads as TGCGCCGGCAGCTTGGAGGCCTCCTACAATGAGCAGTTCTTC. Residues: CAGSLEASYNEQFF. Full variable domain (missing parts from reference TRBV5-1 and TRBJ2-1): KAGVTQTPRYLIKTRGQQVTLSCSPISGHRSVSWYQQTPGQGLQFLFEYFSETQRNKGNFPGRFSGRQFSNSRSEMNVSTLELGDSALYLCAGSLEASYNEQFFGPGTRLTVL.

Remarks on this clonotype: Possible read error: a much larger clone is one base away. The chain carries TRBV4-3 and TRBJ2-5, with D perhaps matching TRBD1 or TRBD2 (5 bases each). This CDR3 is 15 amino acids long. Germline assignment: CDR1 LGHNA and CDR2 YSLEER. CDR3 sequence: CASNQLGRNQETQYF. The CDR3 DNA reads as TGCGCCAGCAACCAATTGGGACGGAACCAAGAGACCCAGTACTTC.

This clonotype was counted many times. The V gene is TRBV20-1, the J gene TRBJ2-7, with 8 nucleotides matching TRBD1. The J segment lost 4 bases and the V segment lost 7 bases, leaving 12 bases of the junction unmatched. CDR3 size: 14 residues. CDR1 is DFQATT and CDR2 is SNEGSKA in the germline V gene (reference sequence). CDR3 region: CSVPDRVVIYEQYF. CDR3 nucleotides: TGCAGTGTCCCGGACAGGGTAGTTATATACGAGCAGTACTTC.

A word on this clonotype: A much larger clone sits a single nucleotide away, making a read error possible. The chain joins TRBV6-1 to TRBJ1-6, with D uncertain. CDR3 size: 15 residues. CDR1 and CDR2 from the germline V gene are MNHNS and SASEGT. DNA for the CDR3: TGTGCCAGCAGTGAAGCGGGTTTTCCTAGCTCACCCCTCGACTTT. Translation gives CASSEAGFPSSPLDF.

Many counts were recorded for this clonotype. V gene TRBV4-3 combines with J gene TRBJ1-4; a weak D match, TRBD1 (6 bases). The CDR3 is 15 residues long. Germline CDR1 and CDR2: LGHNA and YSLEER. Trimming shortened V by 3 bases and J by 8 bases, and 16 bases separated the two germline ends. The CDR3 nucleotides read TGCGCCAGCAGCCACTCAAGCCAGGGGAGGGAAAAACTGTTTTTT. Amino acids: CASSHSSQGREKLFF.

The V and J genes are TRBV14 and TRBJ1-1, with 7 bases matching TRBD1. Per the germline V gene, CDR1 is SGHDN and CDR2 is FVKESK. J lost 4 bases, V lost 4 bases, and 6 bases had no gene match. The CDR3 is made up of 14 amino acids. DNA for the CDR3: TGTGCCAGCAGCCGCGCCAGGGGGGCCACTGAAGCTTTCTTT. Residues: CASSRARGATEAFF.

This clonotype was seen many times. V gene TRBV6-1 combines with J gene TRBJ1-5, with a tentative D call TRBD1 (5 bases). Trimming took 6 bases from V and 6 from J, leaving 15 bases between them. CDR1 is MNHNS, CDR2 SASEGT, per germline. CDR3 size: 14 residues. CDR3 bases: TGTGCCAGCAGATCTCAGACGGGACTTCAGCCCCAGCATTTT. The encoded protein is CASRSQTGLQPQHF.

V is TRBV19 and J is TRBJ1-5; 11 bases align to TRBD1. CDR1 is LNHDA and CDR2 is SQIVND in the germline V gene (reference sequence). V trimming: 3 bases; J trimming: 6 bases; junction bases outside the gene matches: 7. The CDR3 length is 16 residues. CDR3 sequence (DNA): TGTGCCAGTAGTATCCGGACAGGGGGCGCGAGTCAGCCCCAGCATTTT. Translation gives CASSIRTGGASQPQHF. Variable domain in full (rest from reference TRBV19 and TRBJ1-5): DGGITQSPKYLFRKEGQNVTLSCEQNLNHDAMYWYRQDPGQGLRLIYYSQIVNDFQKGDIAEGYSVSREKKESFPLTVTSAQKNPTAFYLCASSIRTGGASQPQHFGDGTRLSIL.

This clonotype was recorded a few times. The chain is built from TRBV19 and TRBJ2-4; D ambiguous. The CDR3 is 13 amino acids. V shed 5 bases and J shed 7 bases, with 12 bases lying between them. The germline V gene has CDR1 LNHDA and CDR2 SQIVND (reference sequence). CDR3 region: CASSEDLRNIQYF. DNA of the CDR3: TGTGCCAGTAGTGAGGACCTCAGGAACATTCAGTACTTC.

This clonotype was detected ten times or more. The chain employs TRBV7-9 and TRBJ1-2, with a weak D call TRBD1 (5 bases). Germline CDR1 SEHNR, CDR2 FQNEAQ (reference sequence). V was clipped by 5 bases and J by 8 bases, with 9 bases between them. The length of the CDR3 is 11 residues. In nucleotides, the CDR3 is TGTGCCAGCAGCACGGAGGGGGGCTACACCTTC. This codes for CASSTEGGYTF.

The sample holds many counts of this clonotype. V and J are TRBV29-1 and TRBJ2-1; D possibly corresponds to TRBD1 (5 bases). Trimming cost V 3 bases and J 2 bases, with 14 bases left between them. Germline assignment: CDR1 SQVTM and CDR2 ANQGSEA. This CDR3 contains 15 residues. The CDR3 DNA sequence: TGCAGCGTTGACCCCTCCGGACAAACCTACAATGAGCAGTTCTTC. Translating it yields CSVDPSGQTYNEQFF.

Many counts were recorded for this clonotype. This rearrangement joins TRBV5-1 to TRBJ1-1; TRBD1 matches 8 bases. The V segment lost 3 bases and the J segment 1 base; nucleotides outside the gene matches: 11. CDR1 SGHRS and CDR2 YFSETQ come from the germline V gene. The CDR3 has 17 residues. CDR3 sequence reads: CASSSSSGGYRNTEAFF. The CDR3, as DNA: TGCGCCAGCAGCTCGTCATCAGGGGGCTATAGGAACACTGAAGCTTTCTTT.

This chain links TRBV7-9 with TRBJ1-2; no reliable D call. The V and J ends lost 5 bases and 4 bases respectively, with 17 bases between them. Germline lookup yields CDR1 SEHNR and CDR2 FQNEAQ (reference sequence). The CDR3 extends over 15 amino acids. The CDR3 coding sequence is TGTGCCAGCAGCGAACAGCTTCGACCGTCCTATGGCTACACCTTC. It specifies CASSEQLRPSYGYTF.

This clonotype was found a few times. The chain joins TRBV18 to TRBJ2-1; tentative D call: TRBD1 (6 bases). V lost 6 bases and J 9 bases, leaving 15 bases between the germline ends. The CDR3 covers 13 residues. CDR1 is KGHSH and CDR2 is LQKENI in the germline V gene. The chain's CDR3 is CASSIIGTFEQFF. CDR3 in DNA: TGTGCCAGCTCCATTATCGGGACATTTGAGCAGTTCTTC.

Only a few counts were recorded for this clonotype. The rearrangement joins TRBV19 to TRBJ1-5, with 8 bases aligning to TRBD1. J lost 4 bases, V lost 4 bases, and 6 bases had no gene match. This CDR3 contains 15 residues. The germline gives CDR1 LNHDA, CDR2 SQIVND (reference sequence). This CDR3 reads CASSKITGGNQPQHF. DNA for the CDR3: TGTGCCAGTAGTAAGATCACAGGGGGGAATCAGCCCCAGCATTTT.

This clonotype was observed many times. The chain combines TRBV20-1 with TRBJ1-2; D may be TRBD1 (6 bases). The V and J ends lost 0 bases and 8 bases respectively, with 13 bases between them. CDR3 length: 13 amino acids. From germline, CDR1 is DFQATT and CDR2 SNEGSKA (reference sequence). The CDR3 here is CSARDGTSLGYTF. CDR3 nucleotides: TGCAGTGCTAGAGACGGGACAAGTTTGGGCTACACCTTC.

This clonotype came up many times. The J gene is TRBJ2-1, the V gene TRBV12-5; TRBD1 matches at 12 bases. The CDR3 extends over 15 amino acids. Germline V CDR1 and CDR2: LGHNT, FRNRAP. V shed 4 bases, J shed 6 bases, and the junction held 4 bases outside the gene matches. The CDR3 DNA reads TGTGCTAGTGGTTCGGGACAGGGGGCCTCCAATGAGCAGTTCTTC. Translated: CASGSGQGASNEQFF.

The table lists this clonotype with many counts. CDR3 in DNA: TGTGCCAGCAGTTCCCGGACTAGCAATTCGGCCGGGGAGCTGTTTTTT. Translating gives CASSSRTSNSAGELFF. The chain recombines TRBV28 with TRBJ2-2; 8 bases line up with TRBD2. CDR1 MDHEN and CDR2 SYDVKM come from the germline V gene. V shed 4 bases and J 6 bases; nucleotides not matched to a gene: 10. The CDR3 runs to 16 residues.

This clonotype was seen at least ten times. The V and J genes are TRBV27 and TRBJ2-1, with 9 bases aligning to TRBD2. Germline CDR1 and CDR2: MNHEY and SMNVEV (reference sequence). The trim removed 6 bases at V and 5 bases at J, leaving 2 bases unmatched. The CDR3 loop spans 13 amino acids. In DNA, the CDR3 is TGTGCCAGCAGCGAGCGGGGGGACAATGAGCAGTTCTTC. It translates to CASSERGDNEQFF.